The sequence of this T cell receptor (beta chain) was determined in a study of T cell clonality in common variable immunodeficiency. Clones were read by immunoSEQ multiplex PCR, and TCRdb kept only the in-frame ones, dropping some. The sample yields roughly 5,000 clones, without any singletons. All CVID subjects were on immunoglobulin replacement for at least one year. Each donor provided 5 to 8 ml of heparinized whole blood. Many counts were recorded for this clone. What it binds is not known. The read finishes 3 residues shy of the CDR3 end, and the germline J gene is used to complete it. Study observations and caveats: What drives increased CVID clonality needs T cell subpopulation sequencing. Common variable immunodeficiency TCR beta sequences reportedly had fewer deletions and N-nucleotide insertions. Shared TCRbeta clones were fewer between CVID subjects than controls.

This CDR3 comprises 15 residues. Germline V lookup: CDR1 MNHEY, CDR2 SVGEGT. V dropped 6 bases and J dropped 4 bases, with 16 bases sitting between them. Sequencing was performed on peripheral blood mononuclear cells. This receptor was taken from a human donor with common variable immunodeficiency. The chain is built from TRBV6-2 or TRBV6-3 and TRBJ2-1; a possible D gene is TRBD2 (6 bases). Here the CDR3 reads CASSLIGGPYNEQFF. The part of the CDR3 DNA that was read is TGTGCCAGCAGCCTAATCGGGGGTCCTTACAATGAG.